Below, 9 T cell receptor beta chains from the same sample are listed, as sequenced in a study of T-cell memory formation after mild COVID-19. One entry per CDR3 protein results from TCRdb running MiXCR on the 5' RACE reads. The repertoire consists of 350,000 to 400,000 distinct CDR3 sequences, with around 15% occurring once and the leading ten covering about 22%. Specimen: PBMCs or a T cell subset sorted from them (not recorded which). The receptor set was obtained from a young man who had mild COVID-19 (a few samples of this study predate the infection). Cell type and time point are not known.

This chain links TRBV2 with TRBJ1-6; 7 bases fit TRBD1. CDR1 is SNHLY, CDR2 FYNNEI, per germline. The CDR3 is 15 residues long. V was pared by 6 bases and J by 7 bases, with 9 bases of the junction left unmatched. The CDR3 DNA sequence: TGTGCCAGCAGACCCAGGGACAGCAGGAATTCACCCCTCCACTTT. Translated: CASRPRDSRNSPLHF.

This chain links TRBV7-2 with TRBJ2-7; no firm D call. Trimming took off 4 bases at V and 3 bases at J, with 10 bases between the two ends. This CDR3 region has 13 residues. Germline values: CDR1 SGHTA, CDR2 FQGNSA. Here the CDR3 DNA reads TGTGCCAGCAGCTCGGACCGATTCTACGAGCAGTACTTC. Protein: CASSSDRFYEQYF.

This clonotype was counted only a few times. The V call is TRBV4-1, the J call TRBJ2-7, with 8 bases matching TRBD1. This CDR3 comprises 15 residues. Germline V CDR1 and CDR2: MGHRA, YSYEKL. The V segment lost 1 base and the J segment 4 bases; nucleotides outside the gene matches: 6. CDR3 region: CASSQVPQGAYEQYF. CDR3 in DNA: TGCGCCAGCAGCCAAGTCCCCCAGGGGGCTTACGAGCAGTACTTC.

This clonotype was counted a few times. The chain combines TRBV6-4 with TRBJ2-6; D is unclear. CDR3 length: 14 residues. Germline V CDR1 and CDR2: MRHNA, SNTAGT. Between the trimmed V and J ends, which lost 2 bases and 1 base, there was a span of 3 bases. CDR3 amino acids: CASSDGSGANVLTF. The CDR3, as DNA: TGTGCCAGCAGTGACGGATCTGGGGCCAACGTCCTGACTTTC.

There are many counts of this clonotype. In nucleotides, the CDR3 is TGCGCCAGCAGCCCCGAGCGGGCCTTCTACGAGCAGTACTTC. Translating gives CASSPERAFYEQYF. The rearrangement links TRBV5-1 to TRBJ2-7; tentatively, D is TRBD2 (6 bases). V was shortened by 4 bases and J by 3 bases, with 14 bases between the two germline ends. The germline CDR1 and CDR2 sequences are SGHRS and YFSETQ. The CDR3 extends over 14 amino acids.

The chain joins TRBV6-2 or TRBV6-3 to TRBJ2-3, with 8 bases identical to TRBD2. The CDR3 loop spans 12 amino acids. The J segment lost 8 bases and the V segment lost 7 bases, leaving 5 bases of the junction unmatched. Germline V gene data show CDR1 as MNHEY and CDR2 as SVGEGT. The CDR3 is CASTPSGGTQYF. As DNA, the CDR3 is TGTGCCAGCACTCCCAGCGGGGGTACGCAGTATTTT.

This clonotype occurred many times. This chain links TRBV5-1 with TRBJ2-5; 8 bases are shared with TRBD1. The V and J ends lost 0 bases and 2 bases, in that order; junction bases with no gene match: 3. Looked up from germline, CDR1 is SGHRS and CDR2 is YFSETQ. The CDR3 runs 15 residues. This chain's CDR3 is CASSLAGTGQETQYF. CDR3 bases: TGCGCCAGCAGCTTGGCCGGGACAGGACAAGAGACCCAGTACTTC.

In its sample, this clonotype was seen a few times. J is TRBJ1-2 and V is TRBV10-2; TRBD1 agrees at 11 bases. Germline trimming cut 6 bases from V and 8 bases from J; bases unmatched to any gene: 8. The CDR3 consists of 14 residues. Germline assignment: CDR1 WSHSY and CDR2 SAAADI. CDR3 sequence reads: CASRGTGGGGGYTF. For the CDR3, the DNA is TGCGCCAGCAGGGGGACAGGGGGAGGTGGCGGCTACACCTTC.

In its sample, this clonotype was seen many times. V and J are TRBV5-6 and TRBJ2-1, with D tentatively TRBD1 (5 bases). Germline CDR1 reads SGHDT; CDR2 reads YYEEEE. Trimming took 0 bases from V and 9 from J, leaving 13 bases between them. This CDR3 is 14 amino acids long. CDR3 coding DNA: TGTGCCAGCAGCTTGGCAGGGCGGTATAGTGAGCAGTTCTTC. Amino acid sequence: CASSLAGRYSEQFF.